Presented here are 25 T cell receptor beta chains from one specimen sequenced in a study of blood T cells in healthy people across ages. Sample-barcoded 5' priming and a J-beta primer mix drove a second PCR of about 6 to 12 cycles. In TCRdb, the 5' RACE reads were re-called with MiXCR into one record per CDR3 protein. The data hold some 900,000 distinct CDR3 sequences, with 25% to 30% observed a single time. Sequences were obtained from blood. Every receptor here comes from a woman of 80 years or more in good health.

In regard to this clonotype: This could be a read error, since a much larger clone is one nucleotide away. The chain is built from TRBV20-1 and TRBJ2-7, with 8 bases identical to TRBD1. The end of the DNA aligns better with TRBJ2-5, so the J call may be wrong. The CDR3 totals 15 residues. The germline gives CDR1 DFQATT, CDR2 SNEGSKA (reference sequence). The CDR3 DNA is TGCAGTGCTAGAGATTCAGGGGGCCAGGGAGAGACCCAGTACTTC. Encoded protein: CSARDSGGQGETQYF.

The V and J genes are TRBV7-8 and TRBJ1-6; TRBD1 matches 9 bases. V was clipped by 5 bases and J by 6 bases; unmatched bases: 11. From germline, CDR1 is SGHVS and CDR2 FQNEAQ. The CDR3 runs to 17 residues. The CDR3 region has the DNA TGTGCCAGCAGCCCTCTGAGGGGGACAGGGTGTAATTCACCCCTCCACTTT. Amino acid sequence: CASSPLRGTGCNSPLHF.

Turning to this clonotype: A much larger clone lies one base from this, so it may be a read error. V is TRBV12-5 and J is TRBJ2-1, with 9 bases fitting TRBD1. CDR3 size: 20 residues. The germline V gene encodes CDR1 LGHNT and CDR2 FRNRAP. The CDR3 bases are TGTGCTAGTGGTTTAGCAACCGGGACAGGGTTTTTGAGCTCCCACAATGAGCAGTTCTTC. Amino acids: CASGLATGTGFLSSHNEQFF.

The sample holds a few counts of this clonotype. This chain joins TRBV7-6 and TRBJ2-2; maybe TRBD1 (6 bases). The germline V and J ends were trimmed by 7 bases and 5 bases, with 17 bases remaining between them. The CDR3 has 15 residues. Germline V gene lookup returns CDR1 SGHVS and CDR2 FNYEAQ. CDR3 in DNA: TGTGCCAGCACCCACTGGACAGAAAAAACCGGGGAGCTGTTTTTT. It is translated as CASTHWTEKTGELFF.

DNA of the CDR3: TGTGCCAGCAGCTTTTGGGGTAAGGACTACGAGCAGTACTTC. Protein: CASSFWGKDYEQYF. The rearrangement uses TRBV11-1 and TRBJ2-7, with D uncertain. Trimming removed 3 bases at V and 3 bases at J, with 12 bases between. The germline V gene encodes CDR1 SGHAT and CDR2 FQDESV (reference sequence). The CDR3 extends over 14 amino acids.

This clonotype was found many times. The rearrangement links TRBV24-1 to TRBJ1-2; a weak D match, TRBD1 (6 bases). V lost 7 bases to trimming and J lost 8 bases, with 13 bases between them. Germline assignment: CDR1 KGHDR and CDR2 SFDVKD. The CDR3 length is 12 residues. CDR3 DNA: TGTGCCACCAGAGCCACAGGGCTCGGCTACACCTTC. This encodes CATRATGLGYTF.

This clonotype has only a few counts. J is TRBJ2-5 and V is TRBV5-4, with 10 bases fitting TRBD1. Unmatched junction bases numbered 11, after V lost 1 base and J lost 5 bases. Germline CDR1 is SGHNT and CDR2 is YYREEE (reference sequence). The CDR3 spans 17 residues. The CDR3 reads CASSLRRGTGAGETQYF. CDR3 bases: TGTGCCAGCAGCTTGCGGCGGGGGACAGGGGCCGGGGAGACCCAGTACTTC.

There are many counts of this clonotype. CDR3 DNA sequence: TGTGCCTGGAGAGTACCGGGACAGCAAGAGACCCAGTACTTC. This gives the protein CAWRVPGQQETQYF. The chain uses TRBV30 and TRBJ2-5, with 7 bases fitting TRBD1. Germline V gives CDR1 GTSNPN, CDR2 SVGIG (reference sequence). This CDR3 comprises 14 residues. V lost 3 bases and J lost 2; bases outside the gene matches: 6.

This clonotype was picked up many times. The chain employs TRBV20-1 and TRBJ2-1; D gene unclear. V was trimmed by 6 bases and J by 8 bases, leaving 8 bases between them. The V gene's germline CDR1 is DFQATT and CDR2 SNEGSKA (reference sequence). The CDR3 is made up of 10 amino acids. CDR3 DNA: TGCAGTGCGTTTGGGGATGAGCAGTTCTTC. Protein sequence: CSAFGDEQFF.

The chain employs TRBV18 and TRBJ1-2, with TRBD1 matching over 8 bases. CDR1 KGHSH and CDR2 LQKENI come from the germline V gene. V trimming: 3 bases; J trimming: 8 bases; junction bases outside the gene matches: 11. CDR3 length: 15 amino acids. CDR3 in DNA: TGTGCCAGCTCACCGCTCGAACGGGACAGGAGAGGCTACACCTTC. This gives the protein CASSPLERDRRGYTF.

This clonotype was found once. The chain is built from TRBV5-1 and TRBJ2-5; D might be TRBD1 or TRBD2, each matching 5 bases. V was cut by 4 bases and J by 5 bases, with 18 bases left in between. Germline loops: CDR1 SGHRS, CDR2 YFSETQ. The CDR3 sequence is 15 residues long. CDR3 bases: TGCGCCAGCAGCCCCAGGCCGGGATGGGGGGAGACCCAGTACTTC. Its protein product is CASSPRPGWGETQYF.

This clonotype was detected only once. The rearrangement joins TRBV7-2 to TRBJ2-5; D is tentatively TRBD1 or TRBD2 (5 bases each). Germline V gene lookup returns CDR1 SGHTA and CDR2 FQGNSA. This CDR3 region has 13 residues. Trimming removed 4 bases at V and 11 bases at J, with 17 bases between. The CDR3 DNA is TGTGCCAGCAGCTCTGGGGGACGAAGGGAGCAGTACTTC. Encoded protein: CASSSGGRREQYF. Combining the CDR3 with reference TRBV7-2 and TRBJ2-5 gives the whole variable domain GAGVSQSPSNKVTEKGKDVELRCDPISGHTALYWYRQSLGQGLEFLIYFQGNSAPDKSGLPSDRFSAERTGGSVSTLTIQRTQQEDSAVYLCASSSGGRREQYFGPGTRLLVL.

This clonotype appeared many times. V gene TRBV7-2 combines with J gene TRBJ2-3; D is ambiguous. Between the trimmed V and J ends, which lost 1 base and 2 bases, there was a span of 10 bases. This CDR3 is 15 amino acids long. In germline, CDR1 is SGHTA, CDR2 FQGNSA. The CDR3 sequence: CASSLGPTATDTQYF. The DNA of the CDR3 is TGTGCCAGCAGCTTAGGACCGACTGCCACAGATACGCAGTATTTT.

Remarks on this clonotype: A read error may be the cause here, since a much bigger clone is one base away. The chain recombines TRBV4-3 with TRBJ1-4; weak D call: TRBD1 (5 bases). CDR1 LGHNA and CDR2 YSLEER come from the germline V gene. Trimming pared 1 base from V and 2 bases from J, leaving 11 bases between. The CDR3 contains 16 residues. The CDR3 sequence is CASSQGGATTNEKLFF. CDR3 DNA sequence: TGCGCCAGCAGCCAAGGAGGGGCCACTACTAATGAAAAACTGTTTTTT.

This clonotype occurred many times. This sequence joins TRBV20-1 and TRBJ2-4, with D possibly TRBD2 on 5 matching bases. The CDR3 loop spans 16 amino acids. Germline CDR1 reads DFQATT; CDR2 reads SNEGSKA (reference sequence). V was trimmed by 4 bases and J by 1 base, leaving 17 bases between them. The CDR3 sequence is CSAKGGFLGAKNIQYF. The CDR3 nucleotides read TGCAGTGCTAAAGGAGGTTTTTTGGGGGCCAAAAACATTCAGTACTTC.

The chain has TRBV19 and TRBJ1-2, with D possibly matching TRBD1 (5 bases). The CDR3 contains 14 residues. Per the germline V gene, CDR1 is LNHDA and CDR2 is SQIVND (reference sequence). V was trimmed by 4 bases and J by 4 bases, leaving 13 bases between them. CDR3 DNA: TGTGCCAGTAGTACGGCGAGGGGAGCCTATGGCTACACCTTC. This gives the protein CASSTARGAYGYTF.

The J gene is TRBJ2-1, the V gene TRBV2; D gene uncertain. Judging by the DNA end, TRBJ2-7 fits better; the J call may be wrong. The CDR3 is 14 amino acids. CDR1 SNHLY and CDR2 FYNNEI come from the germline V gene. CDR3 sequence reads: CASSLSSSYNEQYF. The CDR3 coding sequence is TGTGCCAGCAGTTTGTCCAGCTCCTACAATGAGCAGTACTTC.

This clonotype was found many times. The V call is TRBV7-2, the J call TRBJ2-3; weak D call: TRBD2 (6 bases). V lost 2 bases and J lost 1, with 16 bases in between. This CDR3 region has 17 residues. Germline V gene lookup returns CDR1 SGHTA and CDR2 FQGNSA. The chain's CDR3 is CASSLLGRGTRTDTQYF. The CDR3 coding sequence is TGTGCCAGCAGCTTATTGGGTCGGGGGACTCGCACAGATACGCAGTATTTT.

The V and J genes are TRBV6-6 and TRBJ1-1; TRBD1 might be the D (6 bases). The CDR3 is 14 amino acids. CDR1 MNHNY and CDR2 SVGAGI come from the germline V gene (reference sequence). Trimming removed 5 bases from V and 1 base from J, with 11 bases in between. The chain's CDR3 is CASSHRATNTEAFF. CDR3 in DNA: TGTGCCAGCAGTCACAGGGCTACGAACACTGAAGCTTTCTTT.

This clonotype was observed at least ten times. The chain combines TRBV6-2 or TRBV6-3 with TRBJ1-2, with unresolved D. The germline V gene has CDR1 MNHEY and CDR2 SVGEGT. Trimming took off 9 bases at V and 3 bases at J, with 17 bases between the two ends. The CDR3 loop spans 14 amino acids. The CDR3 region is CASRKQARDYGYTF. In DNA, the CDR3 is TGTGCCAGTCGCAAGCAGGCTCGAGACTATGGCTACACCTTC.

The chain combines TRBV29-1 with TRBJ1-1; possible D gene TRBD1, 6 bases. V lost 4 bases and J lost 5, with 11 bases in between. The CDR3 loop spans 12 amino acids. Germline lookup yields CDR1 SQVTM and CDR2 ANQGSEA. DNA for the CDR3: TGCAGCGTTGCGGGGGGCGGGACTGAAGCTTTCTTT. It encodes CSVAGGGTEAFF.

This clonotype came up many times. The chain has TRBV11-2 and TRBJ2-7, with D possibly TRBD1 on 7 matching bases. The CDR3 extends over 16 amino acids. CDR1 and CDR2 (germline): SGHAT, FQNNGV. The V end lost 8 bases, the J end lost 3 bases, and 23 bases lay between the germline ends. The chain's CDR3 is CASGLGTGAGGYEQYF. Written as DNA, the CDR3 is TGTGCCAGCGGGCTCGGGACTGGCGCAGGGGGCTACGAGCAGTACTTC.

This clonotype appeared many times. The DNA for the CDR3 is TGCAGTGCCCAGACCTCGGATAGCAATCAGCCCCAGCATTTT. It encodes CSAQTSDSNQPQHF. The chain combines TRBV20-1 with TRBJ1-5; D uncertain. The CDR3 is 14 residues long. Germline-derived CDR1 and CDR2 are DFQATT and SNEGSKA (reference sequence). V was cut by 6 bases and J by 0 bases, with 12 bases left in between.

The chain joins TRBV12-3 or TRBV12-4 to TRBJ2-1, with D hard to call. The J call is in doubt because the DNA end fits TRBJ2-7 better. The CDR3 has 15 amino acids. In DNA, the CDR3 is TGTGCCAGCAGTTTAGCGGGATGCTCCTACAATGAGCAGTACTTC. Encoded protein: CASSLAGCSYNEQYF.

This clonotype showed up many times. The genes are TRBV7-2 and TRBJ2-1; a possible D gene is TRBD1 (6 bases). Germline V gives CDR1 SGHTA, CDR2 FQGNSA. This CDR3 is 15 amino acids long. Trimming cost V 1 base and J 5 bases, with 12 bases left between them. The CDR3 protein is CASSLDRASNNEQFF. In DNA, the CDR3 is TGTGCCAGCAGCTTAGACAGGGCTAGCAACAATGAGCAGTTCTTC.